A selection of T cell receptor beta chains follows, all from one sample in a study of cytomegalovirus exposure and HLA in healthy donors. Profiled with immunoSEQ multiplex PCR; TCRdb holds only in-frame clones, not every one. The repertoire consists of approximately 100,000 clones, with around 85% occurring once and the leading ten covering about 3.8%. The material sequenced was PBMCs. The source is a man aged 25-45 years in good health and CMV-seronegative. The CDR3 runs from the conserved cysteine through the conserved F or W. D genes are given only for firm matches. Expanded clones get a size class; other rows say once, few or many, or leave the size out.

j_gene | v_gene | d_gene | abundance | CDR3aa | CDR3nt
TRBJ2-1 | TRBV14 | TRBD2 | NA | CASSQVGLAGYNEQFF | TGTGCCAGCAGCCAAGTTGGACTAGCGGGGTACAATGAGCAGTTCTTC
TRBJ2-1 | TRBV7-9 | NA | few | CASSSSIRNNEQFF | TGTGCCAGCAGCTCCAGTATACGAAACAATGAGCAGTTCTTC
TRBJ1-2 | TRBV6-1 | NA | NA | CASSESGQDPGYTF | TGTGCCAGCAGTGAATCCGGTCAGGATCCTGGCTACACCTTC
TRBJ2-7 | TRBV7-9 | TRBD1 | NA | CASSSGTGGLGEQYF | TGTGCCAGCAGCTCCGGGACAGGGGGGTTGGGCGAGCAGTACTTC
TRBJ2-5 | TRBV4-1 | NA | NA | CASSQFAGQETQYF | TGCGCCAGCAGCCAATTCGCGGGGCAAGAGACCCAGTACTTC
TRBJ1-5 | TRBV19 | NA | once | CASSIAGQPQHF | TGTGCCAGTAGTATAGCGGGTCAGCCCCAGCATTTT
TRBJ1-1 | TRBV6-1 | TRBD1 | few | CASRRQGNTEAFF | TGTGCCAGCAGGAGACAGGGTAACACTGAAGCTTTCTTT
TRBJ1-6 | TRBV5-1 | NA | few | CASSPDVDLSPLHF | TGCGCCAGCAGCCCGGATGTAGACTTATCACCCCTCCACTTT
TRBJ2-7 | TRBV7-6 | NA | NA | CASSLVRGRAYEQYF | TGTGCCAGCAGCTTAGTTCGCGGCCGAGCCTACGAGCAGTACTTC
TRBJ1-4 | TRBV4-1 | TRBD1 | NA | CASSRTGGLATLGKLFF | TGCGCCAGCAGCCGTACAGGGGGTCTCGCTACTCTAGGGAAACTGTTTTTT
TRBJ2-5 | TRBV6-6 | TRBD2 | NA | CASREAGAGETQYF | TGTGCCAGCAGGGAGGCAGGAGCGGGGGAGACCCAGTACTTC
TRBJ1-1 | TRBV10-3 | NA | NA | CAISDPSQETEAFF | TGTGCCATCAGTGACCCAAGCCAAGAGACTGAAGCTTTCTTT
TRBJ2-7 | TRBV6-5 | NA | NA | CASSYSKPTYSYEQYF | TGTGCCAGCAGTTACTCGAAACCAACCTACTCCTACGAGCAGTACTTC
TRBJ1-5 | TRBV7-6 | NA | NA | CASSPQATFNQPQHF | TGTGCCAGCAGCCCACAGGCGACCTTCAATCAGCCCCAGCATTTT
TRBJ2-5 | TRBV5-1 | NA | NA | CASSWGQGTETQYF | TGCGCCAGCAGCTGGGGGCAGGGGACAGAGACCCAGTACTTC
TRBJ1-2 | TRBV2 | TRBD1 | NA | CASRAGTGGVYGYTF | TGTGCCAGCAGGGCCGGGACAGGGGGTGTCTATGGCTACACCTTC
TRBJ2-3 | TRBV27 | NA | NA | CASSFTGGTDTQYF | TGTGCCAGCAGTTTCACCGGAGGTACAGATACGCAGTATTTT